Detailed here is one TCR beta chain. No antigen is known for it. This entry comes from a study of PD-1 blockade in classical Hodgkin lymphoma. Study-wide results and caveats: Nivolumab initiated under 1 year post-ASCT led to patient exclusion. At baseline, newly diagnosed patients reportedly showed less TCR diversity than healthy donors.

The CDR3 extends over 16 amino acids. The germline CDR1 and CDR2 sequences are SGHTA and FQGNSA. V trimming: 4 bases; J trimming: 4 bases; junction bases outside the gene matches: 3. Profiled with immunoSEQ multiplex PCR; TCRdb holds only in-frame clones, not every one. The table has around 53,000 clones, roughly 80% seen once. Indicated time point: cycle 4 day 1 (C4D1), after about 6 weeks of nivolumab. Every patient was affected by relapse after autologous stem cell transplantation, while exposure to brentuximab vedotin was not uniform. This clonotype was obtained from a human donor with classical Hodgkin lymphoma. The sequenced sample was peripheral blood mononuclear cells (PBMCs), obtained before the fourth cycle of nivolumab. V and J are TRBV7-2 and TRBJ2-6, with 11 positions matching TRBD2. CDR3 in DNA: TGTGCCAGCAGCTCTAGCGGGGGGCCCGGGGCCAACGTCCTGACTTTC. Its translation is CASSSSGGPGANVLTF.